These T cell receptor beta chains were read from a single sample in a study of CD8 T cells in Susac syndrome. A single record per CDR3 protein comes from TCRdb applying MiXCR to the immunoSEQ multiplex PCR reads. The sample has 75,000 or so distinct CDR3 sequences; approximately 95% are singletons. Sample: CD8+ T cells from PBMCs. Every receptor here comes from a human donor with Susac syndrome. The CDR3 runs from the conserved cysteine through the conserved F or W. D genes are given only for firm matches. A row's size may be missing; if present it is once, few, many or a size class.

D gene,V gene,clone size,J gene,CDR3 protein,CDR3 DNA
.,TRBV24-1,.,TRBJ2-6,CATSLRGANVLTF,TGTGCCACCAGTCTTAGGGGGGCCAACGTCCTGACTTTC
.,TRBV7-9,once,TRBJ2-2,CASSLERANTGELFF,TGTGCCAGCAGCTTAGAGAGAGCGAACACCGGGGAGCTGTTTTTT
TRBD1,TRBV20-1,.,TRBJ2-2,CSARDLSGQGANTGELFF,TGCAGTGCTAGAGACCTCTCGGGACAGGGGGCGAACACCGGGGAGCTGTTTTTT
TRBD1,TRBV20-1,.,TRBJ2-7,CSARAEKGAVYEQYF,TGCAGTGCTAGAGCGGAGAAGGGGGCGGTCTACGAGCAGTACTTC
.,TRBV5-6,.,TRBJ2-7,CASSEGDSYEQYF,TGTGCCAGCAGCGAAGGAGATTCCTACGAGCAGTACTTC
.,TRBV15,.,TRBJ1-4,CATSNPERGDEKLFF,TGTGCCACCAGCAACCCTGAAAGGGGCGATGAAAAACTGTTTTTT
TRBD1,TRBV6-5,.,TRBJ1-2,CASRQTTGFLYGYTF,TGTGCCAGCAGGCAAACGACAGGGTTTCTCTATGGCTACACCTTC
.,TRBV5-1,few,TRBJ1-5,CASSLAGYQPQHF,TGCGCCAGCAGCTTGGCCGGGTACCAGCCCCAGCATTTT
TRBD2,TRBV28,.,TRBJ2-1,CASSLWREGRWNEQFF,TGTGCCAGCAGTTTATGGCGGGAGGGCCGTTGGAATGAGCAGTTCTTC
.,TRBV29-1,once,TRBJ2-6,CSVDGGPSGANVLTF,TGCAGCGTTGATGGGGGGCCCTCTGGGGCCAACGTCCTGACTTTC
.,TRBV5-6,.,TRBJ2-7,CASSLGTTYEQYF,TGTGCCAGCAGCTTGGGCACCACCTACGAGCAGTACTTC
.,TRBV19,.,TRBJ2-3,CASSPGVITDTQYF,TGTGCCAGTAGTCCAGGGGTGATCACAGATACGCAGTATTTT
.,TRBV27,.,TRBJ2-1,CATSRVYNEQFF,TGTGCCACCAGCCGAGTCTACAATGAGCAGTTCTTC
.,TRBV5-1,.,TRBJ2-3,CASSLALNGDTQYF,TGCGCCAGCAGCTTGGCCCTTAACGGGGATACGCAGTATTTT
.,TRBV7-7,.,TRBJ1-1,CASSPGVGTEAFF,TGTGCTAGCAGCCCCGGCGTGGGCACTGAAGCTTTCTTT
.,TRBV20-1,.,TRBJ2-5,CSASGLLPYQETQYF,TGCAGTGCTAGTGGCCTACTACCTTACCAAGAGACCCAGTACTTC
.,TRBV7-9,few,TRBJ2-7,CASSPSSSYEQYF,TGTGCCAGCAGCCCCTCTAGCTCCTACGAGCAGTACTTC
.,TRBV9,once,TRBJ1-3,CASSGLSGNTIYF,TGTGCCAGCAGCGGTCTCTCTGGAAACACCATATATTTT
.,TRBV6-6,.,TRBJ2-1,CASSSGTSPRQFF,TGTGCCAGCAGTTCCGGGACTTCGCCTAGGCAGTTCTTC
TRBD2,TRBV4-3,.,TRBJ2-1,CASSHLLVGGRNEQFF,TGCGCCAGCAGCCATTTACTAGTGGGAGGGCGCAATGAGCAGTTCTTC
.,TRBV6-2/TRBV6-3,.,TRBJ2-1,CASSYSTGPLEQFF,TGTGCCAGCAGTTACTCGACTGGCCCTCTTGAGCAGTTCTTC
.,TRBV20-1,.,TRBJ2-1,CSAPRGGSYNEQFF,TGCAGTGCTCCCAGAGGAGGCAGCTACAATGAGCAGTTCTTC
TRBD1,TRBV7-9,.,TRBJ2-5,CASSSRDRGETQYF,TGTGCCAGCAGCTCACGGGACAGGGGAGAGACCCAGTACTTC
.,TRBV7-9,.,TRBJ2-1,CASSSSRTQRAPSFVEQFF,TGTGCCAGCAGCTCATCCCGGACCCAGCGCGCTCCTAGTTTTGTTGAGCAGTTCTTC
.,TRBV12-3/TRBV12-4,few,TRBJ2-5,CASSLYGQETQYF,TGTGCCAGCAGTTTATACGGACAAGAGACCCAGTACTTC
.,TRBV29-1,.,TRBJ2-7,CSVEEGIDYEQYF,TGCAGCGTTGAAGAAGGGATAGACTACGAGCAGTACTTC
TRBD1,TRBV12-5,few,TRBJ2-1,CASGLGWDRGYNEQFF,TGTGCTAGTGGTTTAGGCTGGGACAGGGGCTACAATGAGCAGTTCTTC
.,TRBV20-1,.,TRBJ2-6,CSARDVERSGANVLTF,TGCAGTGCTAGAGATGTGGAGCGCTCTGGGGCCAACGTCCTGACTTTC
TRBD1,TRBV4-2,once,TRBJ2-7,CASSPDRGSGEQYF,TGTGCCAGCAGCCCGGACAGGGGGTCGGGCGAGCAGTACTTC
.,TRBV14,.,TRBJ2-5,CASSQAIGAPETQYF,TGTGCCAGCAGCCAAGCGATCGGAGCCCCGGAGACCCAGTACTTC